The T cell receptor (beta chain) described here comes from a study of cytomegalovirus exposure and HLA in healthy donors. Study observations and caveats: The authors judged a highly shared variant cluster likely a sequencing artifact. A later look showed TCR association rates differing by HLA locus, highest for DRB1 and lowest for HLA-C. Sequencing depth across donors, presence/absence analyses assumed, was roughly uniform.

The CDR3 sequence is 14 residues long. Germline-derived CDR1 and CDR2 are SGHAT and FQNNGV. Trimming took 1 base from V and 0 from J, leaving 3 bases between them. Notes on this clone: Its antigen is undetermined.

The PCR contained 60 Vbeta and 13 Jbeta primers. Libraries were prepared by immunoSEQ multiplex PCR; TCRdb keeps only in-frame clonotypes and omits some of them. The sample records about 55,000 clones, 77% being singletons. This receptor was identified in a female donor in good health and CMV-seronegative. This rearrangement joins TRBV11-2 to TRBJ2-2; no definite D call. Sequencing was performed on PBMCs. The CDR3 spells CASSLVTNTGELFF. The DNA of the CDR3 is TGTGCCAGCAGCTTAGTTACGAACACCGGGGAGCTGTTTTTT.